This T cell receptor beta chain emerged from a study of T cell changes during pregnancy in multiple sclerosis. The CDR3 sequence is 13 residues long. The germline gives CDR1 SGHTA, CDR2 FQGNSA. V was cut by 5 bases and J by 8 bases, with 14 bases left in between. Measured with immunoSEQ multiplex PCR; TCRdb has only the in-frame clones, and not every one. The sample has under 50,000 clones; 90% to 95% are singletons. The rearrangement uses TRBV7-2 and TRBJ2-3; D gene uncertain. This specimen consisted of CD4+ T cells from peripheral blood mononuclear cells, obtained in the third trimester of pregnancy. The TCR was taken from a female donor with multiple sclerosis, enrolled in a pregnancy study. CDR3 nucleotide sequence: TGTGCCAGCAGCCCCGTTCGGTCGGGTACGCAGTATTTT. Translation: CASSPVRSGTQYF.